The 6 T cell receptor beta chains reported below all come from one sample, sequenced in a study of cytomegalovirus exposure and HLA in healthy donors (dated by TCRdb to about 2017). Receptor libraries were prepared by the immunoSEQ multiplex PCR assay. For the multiplex PCR, a mixture combining 60 forward primers for TCR Vbeta segments and 13 reverse primers for TCR Jbeta segments was used. The source is immuneACCESS, and TCRdb retained only in-frame sequences with V and J called. Part of the clones is not carried over; for the studies checked, unresolved V genes explain less than half of this, and the remainder is unexplained. The sample table lists about 120,000 clones, over 70% of them with a count of one. The leading ten clones occupy roughly 3% of the sample. Sequencing was carried out using PBMCs. Receptor source: a woman aged 40 to 55 in good health and CMV-seropositive.

V is TRBV30 and J is TRBJ1-5; 7 nucleotides agree with TRBD1. The CDR3 is 14 amino acids. Germline trimming cut 3 bases from V and 4 bases from J; bases unmatched to any gene: 6. From germline, CDR1 is GTSNPN and CDR2 SVGIG (reference sequence). This CDR3 is CAWSPGQPNQPQHF. In nucleotides, the CDR3 is TGTGCCTGGAGCCCGGGACAGCCAAATCAGCCCCAGCATTTT.

The chain recombines TRBV7-3 with TRBJ2-7; 9 bases fit TRBD1. This CDR3 is built from 15 residues. The J segment lost 2 bases and the V segment lost 5 bases, leaving 7 bases of the junction unmatched. The germline V gene encodes CDR1 SGHTA and CDR2 FQGTGA. The CDR3 protein is CASSPRQGGPYEQYF. The CDR3 DNA is TGTGCCAGCAGCCCAAGACAGGGGGGTCCCTACGAGCAGTACTTC.

This clone was found once. The rearrangement links TRBV19 to TRBJ1-2; 8 bases are shared with TRBD1. The CDR3 consists of 15 residues. The V gene's germline CDR1 is LNHDA and CDR2 SQIVND (reference sequence). J gave up 5 bases and V 0 bases, and 5 bases lay outside the gene matches. The CDR3 here is CASSIDRGQVYGYTF. The CDR3 DNA follows: TGTGCCAGTAGTATAGATCGGGGACAGGTGTATGGCTACACCTTC.

The chain is built from TRBV6-6 and TRBJ2-2, with a tentative D call TRBD2 (6 bases). The CDR3 loop spans 14 amino acids. The germline V gene has CDR1 MNHNY and CDR2 SVGAGI (reference sequence). The ends were cut back, 3 bases at V and 8 bases at J, with 13 bases in the middle. CDR3 region: CASSYRGGAGELFF. CDR3 bases: TGTGCCAGCAGTTATAGAGGCGGGGCGGGGGAGCTGTTTTTT.

The chain uses TRBV7-9 and TRBJ1-3; D might be TRBD1 (5 bases). From germline, CDR1 is SEHNR and CDR2 FQNEAQ (reference sequence). V was clipped by 7 bases and J by 2 bases, with 15 bases between them. The length of the CDR3 is 15 residues. CDR3 protein: CASTYQGTTGNTIYF. The CDR3 region has the DNA TGTGCCAGCACCTACCAGGGAACTACTGGAAACACCATATATTTT.

V gene TRBV5-1 combines with J gene TRBJ2-3, with 11 bases matching TRBD2. The CDR3 spans 14 residues. Germline V gene lookup returns CDR1 SGHRS and CDR2 YFSETQ. J gave up 4 bases and V 8 bases, and 6 bases lay outside the gene matches. DNA of the CDR3: TGCGCCAGTGCCCTAGCGGGGGGTTCAGATACGCAGTATTTT. This translates into CASALAGGSDTQYF.